One T cell receptor (beta chain) is described in this entry. The sample comes from a study of monozygotic twins with inflammatory bowel disease. The CDR3 loop spans 14 amino acids. The V gene's germline CDR1 is SGHDT and CDR2 YYEEEE. TCRdb re-analyzed the 5' RACE reads; it lists each CDR3 protein once, without DNA. This sample's table has about 210,000 distinct CDR3 sequences. The receptor comes from a human donor with ulcerative colitis or Crohn's disease, or a healthy co-twin of an affected twin (not recorded which). The sample consisted of blood. The chain is built from TRBV5-6 and TRBJ1-2; checking the TCRdb D call of TRBD1 is not possible without DNA. CDR3 in amino acids: CASSPRAGRDGYTF.